This T cell receptor beta chain was sequenced for a study of beta chain features in type 1 diabetes. Study observations and caveats: Shorter TCRB CDR3s, moderately but significantly so, marked every one of the four CD4+ subsets in Type 1 diabetes patients.

The authors reverse transcribed all of the isolated RNA, so sequencing captured expressed TCRB transcripts. Deep immunoSEQ sequencing covered naive, central memory and regulatory T cell samples. Generated by immunoSEQ multiplex PCR, the TCRdb table keeps only in-frame clones and is missing some. This sample yields about 700,000 clones, of which roughly 13% are seen a single time; 0.022% belongs to the top ten. Isolation of CD4+ naive, central memory, regulatory and stem cell-like memory cells was achieved by sorting via CD45RO/CCR7/CD25/CD127/CD95/CD27. This CDR3 is 11 amino acids long. Trimming took off 6 bases at V and 10 bases at J, with 15 bases between the two ends. Germline V CDR1 and CDR2: SQVTM, ANQGSEA. In its sample, this clone was seen a few times. Its antigen is unknown.

Sequenced material: naive CD4+ T cells from blood. J is TRBJ1-2 and V is TRBV29-1, with D possibly TRBD1 on 6 matching bases. The sequence came from a man aged 18 to 29 with type 1 diabetes. The CDR3 coding sequence is TGCAGCGTGACCCGAGGGGGGATCTACACCTTC. Protein: CSVTRGGIYTF.